A selection of T cell receptor beta chains follows, all from one sample in a study of CD8+ T cells in alopecia areata. TCRdb's table, derived via immunoSEQ multiplex PCR, lists solely in-frame clones and lacks some. The data contain around 140,000 clones, roughly 53% of them singletons. Material: CD4+ T cells sorted from blood, obtained at week 0. All receptors come from a human donor with alopecia areata. Each CDR3 is given with its conserved first and last residue. D genes are given only for firm matches. Size tells how often a clone was seen (once, few, many) or the class of an expanded clone, and some rows leave it out.

>few|TRBJ1-4|TRBV5-4|.
CASSLEAGREKLFF
TGTGCCAGCAGCTTAGAAGCCGGACGCGAAAAACTGTTTTTT
>.|TRBJ2-7|TRBV2|TRBD1
CASRITGGHQYF
TGTGCCAGCAGGATTACAGGGGGTCACCAGTACTTC
>once|TRBJ2-5|TRBV5-1|.
CASSLIGETQYF
TGCGCCAGCAGCTTGATTGGAGAGACCCAGTACTTC
>few|TRBJ1-1|TRBV5-1|.
CASSLIGPMNTEAFF
TGCGCCAGCAGCTTGATCGGACCCATGAACACTGAAGCTTTCTTT
>.|TRBJ2-3|TRBV2|.
CASSTTRTGTDTQYF
TGTGCCAGCAGCACAACTCGGACGGGCACAGATACGCAGTATTTT
>.|TRBJ2-7|TRBV11-2|.
CASSFSYEQYF
TGTGCCAGCAGCTTTTCCTACGAGCAGTACTTC
>.|TRBJ1-1|TRBV30|.
CAWSRSRLAFF
TGTGCCTGGAGCCGCTCCCGACTAGCTTTCTTT
>.|TRBJ2-5|TRBV5-1|TRBD1
CASSRQGAEETQYF
TGCGCCAGCAGCCGACAGGGGGCCGAAGAGACCCAGTACTTC
>.|TRBJ2-7|TRBV19|TRBD1
CASSRDRAYEQYF
TGTGCCAGTAGTCGGGACAGGGCCTACGAGCAGTACTTC
>.|TRBJ2-2|TRBV15|.
CATSRDVAANTGELFF
TGTGCCACCAGCAGAGATGTCGCGGCGAACACCGGGGAGCTGTTTTTT
>.|TRBJ2-7|TRBV29-1|.
CSVGTSPDEQYF
TGCAGCGTTGGGACATCCCCAGACGAGCAGTACTTC
>.|TRBJ2-3|TRBV30|.
CAWSVDPDTQYF
TGTGCCTGGAGTGTAGATCCGGATACGCAGTATTTT
>few|TRBJ1-1|TRBV29-1|.
CSVEVNTEAFF
TGCAGCGTTGAAGTTAACACTGAAGCTTTCTTT
>.|TRBJ1-5|TRBV4-3|.
CASSQDGIGENQPQHF
TGCGCCAGCAGCCAAGATGGTATAGGGGAAAATCAGCCCCAGCATTTT
>.|TRBJ1-3|TRBV6-5|.
CASRDWSRSGNTIYF
TGTGCCAGCAGGGACTGGAGCCGCTCTGGAAACACCATATATTTT
>.|TRBJ1-4|TRBV5-6|TRBD1
CASSSRGTNEKLFF
TGTGCCAGCAGCTCCAGGGGGACTAATGAAAAACTGTTTTTT
>few|TRBJ2-7|TRBV11-3|.
CASSLQTGTSYEQYF
TGTGCCAGCAGCTTACAAACAGGGACGTCTTACGAGCAGTACTTC
>.|TRBJ2-1|TRBV11-2|.
CASSLDLGVGYNEQFF
TGTGCCAGCAGCTTAGATCTGGGGGTGGGGTACAATGAGCAGTTCTTC
>.|TRBJ1-5|TRBV7-2|.
CASSLGGVQPQHF
TGTGCCAGCAGCTTAGGGGGCGTTCAGCCCCAGCATTTT
>.|TRBJ1-1|TRBV25-1|TRBD1
CASSIGQGSIEAFF
TGTGCCAGCTCCATAGGACAGGGTTCTATTGAAGCTTTCTTT
>.|TRBJ1-5|TRBV18|.
CASSPGRDQPQHF
TGTGCCAGCTCACCCGGACGGGATCAGCCCCAGCATTTT
>few|TRBJ2-5|TRBV5-1|.
CASSLVGDQETQYF
TGCGCCAGCAGCTTGGTGGGCGACCAAGAGACCCAGTACTTC
>few|TRBJ1-4|TRBV20-1|.
CSATPAEKLFF
TGCAGTGCCACCCCAGCTGAAAAACTGTTTTTT
>.|TRBJ1-1|TRBV18|.
CASSPLGEGMNTEAFF
TGTGCCAGCTCACCACTTGGGGAGGGAATGAACACTGAAGCTTTCTTT
>.|TRBJ2-3|TRBV4-1|TRBD2
CASSQDGAGDSTDTQYF
TGCGCCAGCAGCCAAGATGGCGCGGGGGACAGCACAGATACGCAGTATTTT
>few|TRBJ2-1|TRBV7-2|.
CASIARSLTYNEQFF
TGTGCCAGCATAGCCCGGTCCCTAACCTACAATGAGCAGTTCTTC
>few|TRBJ2-3|TRBV30|TRBD1
CAWSKGDRGGDTQYF
TGTGCCTGGAGTAAAGGGGACAGGGGGGGTGATACGCAGTATTTT
>few|TRBJ2-5|TRBV30|.
CAWSRGTDQETQYF
TGTGCCTGGAGCCGGGGGACAGATCAAGAGACCCAGTACTTC
>many|TRBJ2-7|TRBV29-1|.
CSVEARSSYEQYF
TGCAGCGTTGAGGCCAGGAGCTCCTACGAGCAGTACTTC
>few|TRBJ2-5|TRBV29-1|.
CSVADSQETQYF
TGCAGCGTTGCCGACAGTCAAGAGACCCAGTACTTC
>.|TRBJ1-5|TRBV4-3|.
CASSQGDQPQHF
TGCGCCAGCAGCCAAGGAGATCAGCCCCAGCATTTT
>.|TRBJ2-3|TRBV4-3|TRBD2
CASSQDTNSGGRQYF
TGCGCCAGCAGCCAAGATACGAATAGCGGGGGACGACAGTATTTT
>few|TRBJ1-2|TRBV18|.
CASSPQEDYGYTF
TGTGCCAGCTCACCCCAAGAAGACTATGGCTACACCTTC
>few|TRBJ2-7|TRBV5-6|.
CASSSAGEEVYEQYF
TGTGCCAGCAGCTCGGCAGGGGAAGAGGTCTACGAGCAGTACTTC
>.|TRBJ2-1|TRBV7-2|.
CASSFSASNEQFF
TGTGCCAGCAGCTTCTCGGCCTCCAATGAGCAGTTCTTC
>.|TRBJ2-7|TRBV15|.
CATSRDLGDEQYF
TGTGCCACCAGCAGAGATCTCGGGGACGAGCAGTACTTC
>.|TRBJ2-7|TRBV5-4|TRBD2
CASSSRTSGGPYEQYF
TGTGCCAGCAGCTCGAGGACTAGCGGGGGCCCCTACGAGCAGTACTTC
>.|TRBJ1-5|TRBV30|.
CAWSVGQAGQPQHF
TGTGCCTGGAGTGTTGGGCAGGCGGGGCAGCCCCAGCATTTT
>few|TRBJ2-7|TRBV7-2|.
CASSATKGSYEQYF
TGTGCCAGCAGCGCGACAAAGGGCTCCTACGAGCAGTACTTC
>.|TRBJ1-1|TRBV29-1|.
CSVDVDGLNTEAFF
TGCAGCGTTGACGTCGACGGTTTGAACACTGAAGCTTTCTTT
>.|TRBJ1-2|TRBV4-1|.
CASSQAGEGGYTF
TGCGCCAGCAGCCAAGCCGGGGAGGGTGGCTACACCTTC
>.|TRBJ1-5|TRBV5-8|.
CASSLGTLRQPQHF
TGTGCCAGCAGCCTCGGGACACTAAGGCAGCCCCAGCATTTT
>.|TRBJ2-7|TRBV5-4|TRBD1
CASSLAQGAAYEQYF
TGTGCCAGCAGCTTGGCCCAGGGGGCGGCCTACGAGCAGTACTTC
>.|TRBJ1-2|TRBV10-3|TRBD1
CAISESAGGGYGYTF
TGTGCCATCAGTGAGTCGGCAGGGGGTGGCTATGGCTACACCTTC
>few|TRBJ2-5|TRBV5-1|.
CASSAHQETQYF
TGCGCCAGCAGCGCGCACCAAGAGACCCAGTACTTC
>.|TRBJ1-1|TRBV7-8|.
CASSLASAVPNTEAFF
TGTGCCAGCAGCTTAGCGTCGGCAGTCCCGAACACTGAAGCTTTCTTT
>.|TRBJ2-6|TRBV30|.
CAWSGASSGANVLTF
TGTGCCTGGAGTGGCGCGAGCTCTGGGGCCAACGTCCTGACTTTC
>.|TRBJ2-7|TRBV25-1|TRBD2
CASSEVSGASYEQYF
TGTGCCAGCAGTGAAGTTAGCGGGGCCTCCTACGAGCAGTACTTC
>few|TRBJ1-5|TRBV19|TRBD1
CASSIVTGWTQPQHF
TGTGCCAGTAGTATAGTGACAGGGTGGACGCAGCCCCAGCATTTT
>.|TRBJ1-1|TRBV11-2|.
CASSPDRQRHTEAFF
TGTGCCAGCAGCCCAGACCGGCAGCGGCACACTGAAGCTTTCTTT
>.|TRBJ1-2|TRBV30|TRBD1
CAWTIYPGTARSNYGYTF
TGTGCCTGGACAATTTACCCCGGGACAGCTCGATCTAACTATGGCTACACCTTC
>few|TRBJ1-2|TRBV4-1|.
CASSQDVTGYGYTF
TGCGCCAGCAGCCAAGATGTCACAGGGTATGGCTACACCTTC
>.|TRBJ2-3|TRBV4-3|.
CASSQTRGRSTDTQYF
TGCGCCAGCAGTCAGACGCGGGGCAGAAGCACAGATACGCAGTATTTT
>.|TRBJ1-5|TRBV6-6|.
CASTRGGAIGNQPQHF
TGTGCCAGCACTAGGGGGGGCGCAATAGGGAATCAGCCCCAGCATTTT
>.|TRBJ2-1|TRBV7-8|.
CASSLRRASYNEQFF
TGTGCCAGCAGCTTAAGGCGGGCTTCCTACAATGAGCAGTTCTTC
>once|TRBJ2-5|TRBV30|TRBD2
CAWSPFPSGTIYF
TGTGCCTGGAGTCCTTTCCCTTCGGGGACTATTTACTTC
>.|TRBJ1-5|TRBV30|TRBD1
CAWSRQGDQPQHF
TGTGCCTGGAGTCGGCAGGGGGATCAGCCCCAGCATTTT
>.|TRBJ2-5|TRBV19|.
CAPGAGRETQYF
TGTGCCCCCGGAGCAGGGAGAGAGACCCAGTACTTC
>few|TRBJ2-4|TRBV2|.
CASSAKNIQYF
TGTGCCAGCAGTGCTAAAAACATTCAGTACTTC
>once|TRBJ1-2|TRBV25-1|.
CASSDPAGLYYGYTF
TGTGCCAGCAGTGACCCCGCCGGGTTGTACTATGGCTACACCTTC